This T cell receptor (beta chain) was captured in a study of beta chain features in type 1 diabetes. A heparinised blood draw that averaged approximately 120 mL was obtained once from each donor. This CDR3 has 16 residues. The germline V gene encodes CDR1 SGHVS and CDR2 FNYEAQ. Unmatched junction bases numbered 10, after V lost 5 bases and J lost 6 bases. The entirety of the isolated RNA underwent reverse transcription, so expressed TCRB transcripts were sequenced. The table came from immunoSEQ multiplex PCR; TCRdb's copy has only in-frame clones and leaves some out. The table records under 200,000 clones, around 8% of them present only once.

The sequence derives from a man aged 18-30 years in good health. The sequenced sample consisted of central memory CD4+ T cells from blood. The rearrangement links TRBV7-6 to TRBJ2-7; 13 nucleotides line up with TRBD2. As DNA, the CDR3 is TGTGCCAGCAGCCTACGGACTAGCGGGAGTGTGATCGAGCAGTACTTC. It specifies CASSLRTSGSVIEQYF.